The clone carrying this T cell receptor beta chain was found a few times. MiXCR, run by TCRdb on the 5' RACE reads, gives a single entry per CDR3 protein. The sample holds around 52,000 distinct CDR3 sequences, roughly 30% seen once. The germline V gene encodes CDR1 SGHTA and CDR2 FQGNSA. This CDR3 has 16 residues. The ends lost 5 bases at V and 3 bases at J; junction bases unmatched: 12. Sequences were obtained from tumor-infiltrating memory CD4+ T cells sorted from the breast tumor. Regarding subset: memory CD4+ T cells, CD4+CD45RO+CD25-. The chain links TRBV7-2 to TRBJ1-1, with 7 bases aligning to TRBD1. This clonotype was obtained from a female donor with breast cancer. This chain's CDR3 is CASSPYSPTGDTEAFF. The CDR3 coding sequence is TGTGCCAGCAGCCCTTATAGCCCAACAGGGGACACTGAAGCTTTCTTT.